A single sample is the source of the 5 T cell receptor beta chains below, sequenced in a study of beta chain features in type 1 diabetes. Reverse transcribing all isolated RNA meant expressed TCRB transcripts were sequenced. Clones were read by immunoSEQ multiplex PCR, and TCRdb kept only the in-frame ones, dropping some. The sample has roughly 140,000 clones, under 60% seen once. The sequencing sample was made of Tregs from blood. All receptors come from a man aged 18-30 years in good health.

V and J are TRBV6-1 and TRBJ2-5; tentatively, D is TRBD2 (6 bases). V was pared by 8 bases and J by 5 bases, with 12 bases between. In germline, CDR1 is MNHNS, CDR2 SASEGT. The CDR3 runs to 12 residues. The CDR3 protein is CASGGLLETQYF. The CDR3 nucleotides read TGTGCCAGCGGGGGACTTCTGGAGACCCAGTACTTC.

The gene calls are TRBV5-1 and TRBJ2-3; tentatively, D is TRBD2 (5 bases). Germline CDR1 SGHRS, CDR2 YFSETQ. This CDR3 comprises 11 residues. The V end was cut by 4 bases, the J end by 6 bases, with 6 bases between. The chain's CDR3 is CASSGGDTQYF. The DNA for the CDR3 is TGCGCCAGCAGCGGAGGTGATACGCAGTATTTT.

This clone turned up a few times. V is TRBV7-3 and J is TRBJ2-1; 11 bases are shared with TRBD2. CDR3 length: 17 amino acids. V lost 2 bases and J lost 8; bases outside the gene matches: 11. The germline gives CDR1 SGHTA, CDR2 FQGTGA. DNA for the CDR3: TGTGCCAGCAGCTTAGAAGGTAGCGGGGGGGCGGTTTATGAGCAGTTCTTC. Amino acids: CASSLEGSGGAVYEQFF.

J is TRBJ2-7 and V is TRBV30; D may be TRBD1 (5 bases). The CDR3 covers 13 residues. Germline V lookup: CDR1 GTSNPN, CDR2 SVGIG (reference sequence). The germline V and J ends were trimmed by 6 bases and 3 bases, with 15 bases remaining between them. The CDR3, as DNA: TGTGCCTGTAAAAAGGGGCGCTACTACGAGCAGTACTTC. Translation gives CACKKGRYYEQYF. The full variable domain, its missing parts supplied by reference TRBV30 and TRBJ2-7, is SQTIHQWPATLVQPVGSPLSLECTVEGTSNPNLYWYRQAAGRGLQLLFYSVGIGQISSEVPQNLSASRPQDRQFILSSKKLLLSDSGFYLCACKKGRYYEQYFGPGTRLTVT.

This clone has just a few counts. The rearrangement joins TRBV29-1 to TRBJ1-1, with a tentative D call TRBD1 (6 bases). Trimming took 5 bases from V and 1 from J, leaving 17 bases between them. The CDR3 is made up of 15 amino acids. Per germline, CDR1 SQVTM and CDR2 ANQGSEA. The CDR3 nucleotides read TGCAGCGTTTGGGGATTATCGACAGGGAACACTGAAGCTTTCTTT. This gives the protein CSVWGLSTGNTEAFF.